These 25 T cell receptor beta chains originate from one sample sequenced in a study of blood T cells in healthy people across ages. The use of a sample-barcoded 5' primer and a J-beta primer mix characterized a second PCR of about 7 to 12 cycles. TCRdb analysed the 5' RACE reads with MiXCR anew, one entry per CDR3 protein. The sample records about 680,000 distinct CDR3 sequences, roughly 50% being singletons. The sequencing sample was made of blood. These receptors were collected from an older woman in good health.

The J gene is TRBJ1-1, the V gene TRBV11-2; D ambiguous. The CDR3 has 15 amino acids. The V gene lost 5 bases and the J gene lost 1 base, with 14 bases spanning the gap. Germline V gene lookup returns CDR1 SGHAT and CDR2 FQNNGV. The CDR3, as DNA: TGTGCCAGCAGCCTACCGGGAGTAAGGAACACTGAAGCTTTCTTT. As protein: CASSLPGVRNTEAFF.

The genes are TRBV7-4 and TRBJ2-7, with D possibly being TRBD1 (5 bases). The CDR3 has 14 amino acids. Trimming stripped 5 bases from V and 2 bases from J, with 13 bases between. Germline lookup yields CDR1 SGHVT and CDR2 SQSDAQ. The CDR3 spells CASSGRQPTYEQYF. CDR3 nucleotides: TGTGCCAGCAGCGGCCGACAGCCCACCTACGAGCAGTACTTC.

This clonotype was seen only a few times. This chain connects TRBV3-1 to TRBJ2-7, with D perhaps assigned TRBD1 or TRBD2 (6 bases each). V gave up 5 bases and J gave up 3 bases, with 17 bases separating them. Germline V lookup: CDR1 LGHDT, CDR2 YNNKEL (reference sequence). CDR3 length: 15 amino acids. The CDR3: CASSLTGAGVYEQYF. For the CDR3, the DNA is TGTGCCAGCAGCTTAACGGGAGCAGGGGTCTACGAGCAGTACTTC.

The rearrangement links TRBV28 to TRBJ2-1; 7 nucleotides align to TRBD2. V shed 5 bases and J 9 bases; nucleotides not matched to a gene: 13. CDR1 is MDHEN and CDR2 is SYDVKM in the germline V gene. The CDR3 has 15 residues. The CDR3 DNA sequence: TGTGCCAGCAGTCCCCCAGAGCGGGAATGGATTGAGCAGTTCTTC. Translating gives CASSPPEREWIEQFF.

There are a few counts of this clonotype. This chain uses TRBV7-2 with TRBJ2-7; D remains unclear. CDR3 length: 15 residues. Germline V CDR1 and CDR2: SGHTA, FQGNSA. V was clipped by 1 base and J by 2 bases, with 12 bases between them. The CDR3 here is CASSLVESWPYEQYF. The DNA for the CDR3 is TGTGCCAGCAGCTTAGTAGAAAGCTGGCCCTACGAGCAGTACTTC.

This clonotype was seen a handful of times. This rearrangement joins TRBV7-2 to TRBJ2-2; D is unresolved. This CDR3 has 14 amino acids. CDR1 is SGHTA and CDR2 is FQGNSA in the germline V gene. The V and J ends lost 4 bases and 3 bases respectively, with 9 bases between them. CDR3 region: CASSSIYDTGELFF. CDR3 sequence (DNA): TGTGCCAGCAGCTCTATATACGACACCGGGGAGCTGTTTTTT. Together with reference TRBV7-2 and TRBJ2-2, the CDR3 gives the full variable domain: GAGVSQSPSNKVTEKGKDVELRCDPISGHTALYWYRQSLGQGLEFLIYFQGNSAPDKSGLPSDRFSAERTGGSVSTLTIQRTQQEDSAVYLCASSSIYDTGELFFGEGSRLTVL.

J is TRBJ2-1 and V is TRBV20-1; the D gene is possibly TRBD2 (6 bases). The CDR3 is 13 amino acids. V gave up 2 bases and J gave up 8 bases, with 13 bases separating them. Germline V gene lookup returns CDR1 DFQATT and CDR2 SNEGSKA (reference sequence). The CDR3 nucleotides read TGCAGTGCTAGAAGGCGGGAAGGCCATGAGCAGTTCTTC. The encoded protein is CSARRREGHEQFF.

This clonotype was picked up a small number of times. The chain has TRBV7-9 and TRBJ1-1; TRBD1 agrees at 7 bases. In germline, CDR1 is SEHNR, CDR2 FQNEAQ (reference sequence). The CDR3 has 15 residues. Trimming cost V 5 bases and J 2 bases; bases outside gene matches: 8. The CDR3 nucleotides are TGTGCCAGCAGCCCTAGACAGGGAGCAAACACTGAAGCTTTCTTT. It translates to CASSPRQGANTEAFF.

This clonotype was counted at least ten times. The chain couples TRBV7-9 to TRBJ2-1; 7 bases align to TRBD1. The DNA end favors TRBJ2-7, so the J call may be wrong. Germline loops: CDR1 SEHNR, CDR2 FQNEAQ (reference sequence). The CDR3 spans 14 residues. The CDR3 sequence: CASDAGTAYNEQYF. CDR3 DNA: TGTGCCAGCGACGCCGGGACAGCATACAATGAGCAGTACTTC.

This clonotype was counted a few times. V usage is TRBV29-1 and J usage is TRBJ1-1; maybe TRBD1 (6 bases). This CDR3 spans 14 amino acids. The V and J ends lost 1 base and 3 bases respectively, with 12 bases between them. Germline-derived CDR1 and CDR2 are SQVTM and ANQGSEA. CDR3 sequence (DNA): TGCAGCGTTGAAGGGGGGCGAGGGGACACTGAAGCTTTCTTT. Translated, it gives CSVEGGRGDTEAFF.

V is TRBV12-3 or TRBV12-4 and J is TRBJ2-5; D is undetermined. Trimming left V 7 bases short and J 7 bases short, with 10 bases between. CDR3 length equals 11 residues. CDR3: CASKQSGTQYF. Written as DNA, the CDR3 is TGTGCCAGCAAACAATCGGGGACCCAGTACTTC.

A note on this clonotype: Possible read error: a much larger clone is one base away. The gene calls are TRBV7-2 and TRBJ2-3, with D uncertain. The CDR3 extends over 16 amino acids. Germline V CDR1 and CDR2: SGHTA, FQGNSA. CDR3 protein: CASLVKAHRSTDTQYF. In DNA, the CDR3 is TGTGCTTCCCTCGTAAAGGCCCATCGGAGCACAGATACGCAGTATTTT.

The CDR3 sequence: CASSPGTSGSSYNEQYF. The CDR3, as DNA: TGCGCCAGCAGCCCCGGGACTAGCGGGAGCTCCTACAATGAGCAGTACTTC. The rearrangement joins TRBV5-1 to TRBJ2-1; 14 nucleotides match TRBD2. The J call may be in error: the DNA end matches TRBJ2-7 better. The CDR3 sequence is 17 residues long. Germline CDR1 reads SGHRS; CDR2 reads YFSETQ.

The chain employs TRBV3-1 and TRBJ2-7; 7 bases line up with TRBD1. Germline V gene sequence: CDR1 LGHDT, CDR2 YNNKEL (reference sequence). V was clipped by 0 bases and J by 5 bases; unmatched bases: 1. This CDR3 is built from 13 residues. CDR3 in DNA: TGTGCCAGCAGCCAAGATGACAGGGACGAGCAGTACTTC. Amino acids: CASSQDDRDEQYF.

CDR3 residues: CSARPKGTAYEQYF. CDR3 coding DNA: TGCAGTGCTAGACCCAAGGGGACAGCCTACGAGCAGTACTTC. The chain uses TRBV20-1 and TRBJ2-7, with TRBD1 identical over 7 bases. This CDR3 is built from 14 residues. V trimming: 2 bases; J trimming: 2 bases; junction bases outside the gene matches: 6. Germline CDR1 reads DFQATT; CDR2 reads SNEGSKA (reference sequence).

The V call is TRBV12-3 or TRBV12-4, the J call TRBJ2-1; 10 bases match TRBD1. This CDR3 is built from 17 residues. Unmatched junction bases numbered 15, after V lost 6 bases and J lost 7 bases. This chain's CDR3 is CASSSHYGQGGGNEQFF. The DNA for the CDR3 is TGTGCCAGCAGCTCCCATTATGGACAGGGGGGTGGAAATGAGCAGTTCTTC.

V and J are TRBV10-3 and TRBJ2-1, with a possible D match to TRBD2 (6 bases). The CDR3 totals 15 residues. Germline V lookup: CDR1 ENHRY, CDR2 SYGVKD. The V end lost 5 bases, the J end lost 0 bases, and 11 bases lay between the germline ends. Here the CDR3 DNA reads TGTGCCATCAGTTTGGACTATACCTCCTACAATGAGCAGTTCTTC. This gives the protein CAISLDYTSYNEQFF.

The gene calls are TRBV3-1 and TRBJ1-4; D perhaps matches TRBD1 (5 bases). The CDR3 has 14 amino acids. The V gene's germline CDR1 is LGHDT and CDR2 YNNKEL (reference sequence). V lost 5 bases, J lost 5 bases, and 12 bases lay in between. CDR3 loop: CASSVRDGNEKLFF. Written as DNA, the CDR3 is TGTGCCAGCAGCGTCCGGGACGGGAATGAAAAACTGTTTTTT.

The chain couples TRBV11-3 to TRBJ2-7; TRBD1 matches at 9 bases. V gave up 4 bases and J gave up 3 bases; unmatched junction bases: 4. The CDR3 is 14 amino acids. Looked up from germline, CDR1 is SGHNT and CDR2 is YENEEA. The CDR3 DNA sequence: TGTGCCAGCAGCTGGACAGGGGTTAACTACGAGCAGTACTTC. Residues: CASSWTGVNYEQYF.

V usage is TRBV5-1 and J usage is TRBJ1-1; no clear D. CDR1 is SGHRS and CDR2 is YFSETQ in the germline V gene. V gave up 2 bases and J gave up 4 bases, with 12 bases separating them. The CDR3 length is 14 residues. The CDR3 loop is CASSFEGRATEAFF. CDR3 bases: TGCGCCAGCAGCTTTGAGGGTAGGGCCACTGAAGCTTTCTTT.

The V gene is TRBV7-9, the J gene TRBJ2-7; unclear D gene. Trimming removed 5 bases at V and 0 bases at J, with 8 bases between. This CDR3 spans 13 amino acids. Germline V gives CDR1 SEHNR, CDR2 FQNEAQ (reference sequence). The DNA of the CDR3 is TGTGCCAGCAGCCGGAGCGCCTCCTACGAGCAGTACTTC. Translated, it gives CASSRSASYEQYF. Complete variable domain (other parts from reference TRBV7-9 and TRBJ2-7): DTGVSQNPRHKITKRGQNVTFRCDPISEHNRLYWYRQTLGQGPEFLTYFQNEAQLEKSRLLSDRFSAERPKGSFSTLEIQRTEQGDSAMYLCASSRSASYEQYFGPGTRLTVT.

The chain employs TRBV5-1 and TRBJ2-5; maybe TRBD2 (6 bases). The CDR3 is made up of 13 amino acids. The V end lost 6 bases, the J end lost 4 bases, and 13 bases lay between the germline ends. The germline gives CDR1 SGHRS, CDR2 YFSETQ. The CDR3 DNA reads as TGCGCCAGCACACTGGAGGGGTTAGAGACCCAGTACTTC. Translating gives CASTLEGLETQYF.

The chain employs TRBV4-3 and TRBJ2-7; D may correspond to TRBD1 or TRBD2 (5 bases each). Germline V gene lookup returns CDR1 LGHNA and CDR2 YSLEER. The CDR3 totals 15 residues. Trimming cost V 3 bases and J 0 bases, with 12 bases left between them. The CDR3 DNA reads TGCGCCAGCAGCCACCGGGACCGGGCCTCCTACGAGCAGTACTTC. Translated: CASSHRDRASYEQYF.

This clonotype was seen a few times. The chain combines TRBV3-1 with TRBJ2-5, with a possible D match to TRBD2 (6 bases). The CDR3 has 12 amino acids. V shed 3 bases and J shed 5 bases, with 7 bases lying between them. Germline V gives CDR1 LGHDT, CDR2 YNNKEL (reference sequence). CDR3 DNA sequence: TGTGCCAGCAGCCACCGGGGGGAGACCCAGTACTTC. Translating it yields CASSHRGETQYF.

The chain links TRBV18 to TRBJ2-5; TRBD1 is a possible D gene (5 bases). The CDR3 extends over 13 amino acids. Trimming took off 4 bases at V and 1 base at J, with 7 bases between the two ends. From germline, CDR1 is KGHSH and CDR2 LQKENI. CDR3 sequence (DNA): TGTGCCAGCTCACGACAGACCCAAGAGACCCAGTACTTC. Its translation: CASSRQTQETQYF.